These 23 T cell receptor beta chains were all obtained from the same sample, sequenced in a study of T-cell memory formation after mild COVID-19. One entry per CDR3 protein, called by TCRdb with MiXCR from the 5' RACE reads. The table records hundreds of thousands of distinct CDR3 sequences, 15% to 20% of them present only once. What was sequenced was PBMCs or a T cell subset sorted from them (not recorded which). Receptor source: a man aged 18 to 35 who had mild COVID-19 (a few samples of this study predate the infection). Cell type and time point are not known.

This chain's CDR3 is CASSQDLGLAYEQYF. CDR3 in DNA: TGCGCCAGCAGCCAAGATCTTGGTCTAGCCTACGAGCAGTACTTC. V is TRBV4-3 and J is TRBJ2-7, with D hard to call. V shed 0 bases and J shed 2 bases, with 11 bases lying between them. The germline gives CDR1 LGHNA, CDR2 YSLEER. The CDR3 consists of 15 residues.

The chain recombines TRBV7-9 with TRBJ2-7; D tentatively fits TRBD1 or TRBD2 (5 bases each). Deletions cut 4 bases from V and 2 bases from J, with 15 bases between. Germline V gene data show CDR1 as SEHNR and CDR2 as FQNEAQ (reference sequence). The CDR3 loop spans 15 amino acids. The CDR3 loop reads CASSSSLRGPYEQYF. The CDR3, as DNA: TGTGCCAGCAGCTCCTCGCTCCGGGGCCCCTACGAGCAGTACTTC.

This chain connects TRBV5-1 to TRBJ2-1; TRBD2 agrees at 14 bases. Germline CDR1 is SGHRS and CDR2 is YFSETQ. The CDR3 spans 21 residues. Trimming cost V 2 bases and J 7 bases; bases outside gene matches: 20. The DNA of the CDR3 is TGCGCCAGCAGCTTCTATCGCCCAGGGACTAGCGGGGGAAACTGGGTGAATGAGCAGTTCTTC. Protein: CASSFYRPGTSGGNWVNEQFF.

This clonotype has only a few counts. The gene calls are TRBV7-2 and TRBJ2-3, with D tentatively TRBD2 (5 bases). This CDR3 spans 15 amino acids. V shed 5 bases and J shed 3 bases, with 15 bases lying between them. Germline V gives CDR1 SGHTA, CDR2 FQGNSA. The CDR3 loop is CASSNLPGGTDTQYF. The CDR3 bases are TGTGCCAGCAGCAACCTACCGGGCGGGACAGATACGCAGTATTTT.

This clonotype was observed a few times. J is TRBJ1-1 and V is TRBV12-3 or TRBV12-4; no clear D. The CDR3 contains 14 residues. Trimming stripped 5 bases from V and 3 bases from J, with 13 bases between. The CDR3 DNA follows: TGTGCCAGCAGTCCTTCAGGAAAGGACACTGAAGCTTTCTTT. Translating gives CASSPSGKDTEAFF.

In this sample, this clonotype turned up many times. The genes are TRBV15 and TRBJ1-6, with a tentative D call TRBD1 (6 bases). The CDR3 is 14 residues long. Germline V gene data show CDR1 as LNHNV and CDR2 as YYDKDF (reference sequence). Trimming took 5 bases from V and 7 from J, leaving 12 bases between them. The DNA of the CDR3 is TGTGCCACCAGCCAGGACAGCTTCAATTCACCCCTCCACTTT. Encoded protein: CATSQDSFNSPLHF.

V is TRBV20-1 and J is TRBJ2-3, with a weak D call TRBD1 (6 bases). The CDR3 loop spans 14 amino acids. Germline CDR1 DFQATT, CDR2 SNEGSKA (reference sequence). With 6 bases removed from V and 6 bases from J, the gap between germline ends came to 19 bases. The CDR3 bases are TGCAGTGCCTACCGCAGGGGCCGCCGGGATACGCAGTATTTT. Translation: CSAYRRGRRDTQYF.

On this clonotype: A much more abundant neighbour one base away suggests this may be a read error. The rearrangement uses TRBV7-9 and TRBJ1-5, with 9 positions matching TRBD1. Germline V gene sequence: CDR1 SEHNR, CDR2 FQNEAQ (reference sequence). The CDR3 length is 14 residues. V dropped 8 bases and J dropped 7; count of bases not matched to a gene: 9. The CDR3: CASGPDRGTQPQHF. Here the CDR3 DNA reads TGTGCCAGCGGCCCGGACAGGGGAACCCAGCCCCAGCATTTT.

This clonotype came up a few times. The V gene is TRBV7-9, the J gene TRBJ1-1; no firm D call. The CDR3 contains 12 residues. The V and J ends lost 7 bases and 6 bases respectively, with 12 bases between them. Germline V gene data show CDR1 as SEHNR and CDR2 as FQNEAQ (reference sequence). In DNA, the CDR3 is TGTGCCAGCACTGAGGCCGGAGCTGAAGCTTTCTTT. Its protein is CASTEAGAEAFF.

This clonotype has only a few counts. The chain links TRBV9 to TRBJ2-5; D uncertain. The V end lost 0 bases, the J end lost 2 bases, and 8 bases lay between the germline ends. Germline V gene data show CDR1 as SGDLS and CDR2 as YYNGEE. The CDR3 has 14 residues. This CDR3 is CASSVGRRQETQYF. As DNA, the CDR3 is TGTGCCAGCAGCGTAGGACGGAGACAAGAGACCCAGTACTTC. Full variable domain (rest looked up from reference TRBV9 and TRBJ2-5): DSGVTQTPKHLITATGQRVTLRCSPRSGDLSVYWYQQSLDQGLQFLIQYYNGEERAKGNILERFSAQQFPDLHSELNLSSLELGDSALYFCASSVGRRQETQYFGPGTRLLVL.

CDR3 residues: CASSQDMTGGLGYTF. The CDR3, as DNA: TGTGCCAGCAGTCAGGACATGACAGGGGGCCTTGGCTACACCTTC. V usage is TRBV28 and J usage is TRBJ1-2; 10 positions agree with TRBD1. CDR3 length: 15 amino acids. CDR1 MDHEN and CDR2 SYDVKM come from the germline V gene. With 5 bases clipped from V and 7 bases from J, the junction kept 10 bases outside the gene matches.

The chain combines TRBV18 with TRBJ2-7; 9 bases are shared with TRBD1. Trimming cost V 3 bases and J 5 bases; bases outside gene matches: 2. This CDR3 comprises 13 residues. CDR1 and CDR2 from the germline V gene are KGHSH and LQKENI. The CDR3 reads CASSPGQGNEQYV. CDR3 nucleotides: TGTGCCAGCTCACCGGGACAGGGAAACGAGCAGTACGTC.

The CDR3: CASIAGGDTYNEQFF. In DNA form, the CDR3 reads TGTGCCAGCATCGCAGGGGGAGACACCTACAATGAGCAGTTCTTC. The chain links TRBV7-9 to TRBJ2-1; 7 bases align to TRBD1. CDR3 length: 15 amino acids. J was trimmed by 2 bases and V by 7 bases; bases with no gene match: 8. Looked up from germline, CDR1 is SEHNR and CDR2 is FQNEAQ (reference sequence).

This clonotype was counted ten times or more. The CDR3 here is CASSDSGANVLTF. The CDR3 DNA reads as TGTGCCAGCAGTGATTCAGGGGCCAACGTCCTGACTTTC. The rearrangement uses TRBV2 and TRBJ2-6; D is uncertain. The CDR3 covers 13 residues. Trimming shortened V by 3 bases and J by 4 bases, and 4 bases separated the two germline ends. Germline-derived CDR1 and CDR2 are SNHLY and FYNNEI. The full variable domain, in which reference TRBV2 and TRBJ2-6 provide the parts outside the CDR3, is EPEVTQTPSHQVTQMGQEVILRCVPISNHLYFYWYRQILGQKVEFLVSFYNNEISEKSEIFDDQFSVERPDGSNFTLKIRSTKLEDSAMYFCASSDSGANVLTFGAGSRLTVL.

This clonotype showed up just a few times. The genes are TRBV6-5 and TRBJ2-1, with D possibly TRBD2 on 6 matching bases. Germline V gives CDR1 MNHEY, CDR2 SVGAGI. This CDR3 has 16 amino acids. V lost 6 bases to trimming and J lost 0 bases, with 15 bases between them. The CDR3 is CASRSTGTASYNEQFF. The CDR3 nucleotides are TGTGCCAGCAGATCAACCGGGACTGCCTCCTACAATGAGCAGTTCTTC.

A few counts support this clonotype. V gene TRBV5-1 combines with J gene TRBJ1-1; D unresolved. The germline V gene has CDR1 SGHRS and CDR2 YFSETQ. V was shortened by 0 bases and J by 3 bases, with 12 bases between the two germline ends. The CDR3 runs 15 residues. CDR3 nucleotide sequence: TGCGCCAGCAGCTTGGGGCTACCGCCGGACACTGAAGCTTTCTTT. This codes for CASSLGLPPDTEAFF.

A few counts support this clonotype. The V call is TRBV12-3 or TRBV12-4, the J call TRBJ2-3; 8 bases map to TRBD2. J lost 8 bases, V lost 8 bases, and 21 bases had no gene match. The CDR3 loop spans 17 amino acids. The CDR3, as DNA: TGTGCCAGCTGCTGCCAGGGGCTAGCGGGTTATAAGGGTACGCAGTATTTT. Translated, it gives CASCCQGLAGYKGTQYF.

This chain joins TRBV20-1 and TRBJ2-7; the match to TRBD1 covers 8 bases. CDR1 and CDR2 from the germline V gene are DFQATT and SNEGSKA (reference sequence). CDR3 length: 14 residues. The V and J ends lost 4 bases and 4 bases, in that order; junction bases with no gene match: 9. CDR3 amino acids: CSANPLGQGYEQYF. The CDR3 coding sequence is TGCAGTGCTAACCCCTTAGGACAGGGATACGAGCAGTACTTC.

This clonotype was seen a few times. The V gene is TRBV5-6, the J gene TRBJ2-5; D is undetermined. In germline, CDR1 is SGHDT, CDR2 YYEEEE. Trimming removed 2 bases from V and 4 bases from J, with 9 bases in between. This CDR3 has 13 amino acids. Here the CDR3 reads CASSLKLRETQYF. CDR3 DNA: TGTGCCAGCAGCTTAAAATTGAGAGAGACCCAGTACTTC.

This clonotype occurred a few times. V usage is TRBV7-2 and J usage is TRBJ2-3, with TRBD2 matching over 9 bases. V was clipped by 2 bases and J by 5 bases; unmatched bases: 14. CDR1 is SGHTA, CDR2 FQGNSA, per germline. The CDR3 sequence is 18 residues long. Here the CDR3 reads CASSLRGPGGGGRDTQYF. CDR3 DNA sequence: TGTGCCAGCAGCTTAAGAGGGCCTGGCGGGGGGGGCAGAGATACGCAGTATTTT.

This clonotype was recorded a few times. This chain joins TRBV29-1 and TRBJ2-5, with 9 bases matching TRBD2. The V gene end was trimmed by 0 bases and the J gene end by 4 bases; junction bases not matched to a gene: 9. Germline V gene lookup returns CDR1 SQVTM and CDR2 ANQGSEA. CDR3 size: 16 residues. Written as DNA, the CDR3 is TGCAGCGTTGAAGATCAGTGGCTAGCGGGGTCAGAGACCCAGTACTTC. Translating gives CSVEDQWLAGSETQYF.

The chain has TRBV19 and TRBJ1-1; no reliable D call. The CDR3 is made up of 15 amino acids. V shed 6 bases and J shed 0 bases, with 14 bases lying between them. CDR1 and CDR2 from the germline V gene are LNHDA and SQIVND (reference sequence). CDR3 protein: CASRRTSTVNTEAFF. In nucleotides, the CDR3 is TGTGCCAGTAGGCGAACGAGCACGGTGAACACTGAAGCTTTCTTT.

This chain joins TRBV5-6 and TRBJ2-1, with TRBD2 identical over 7 bases. Germline V gives CDR1 SGHDT, CDR2 YYEEEE. The CDR3 totals 15 residues. V trimming: 3 bases; J trimming: 4 bases; junction bases outside the gene matches: 7. The chain's CDR3 is CASSSRLAPYNEQFF. In DNA, the CDR3 is TGTGCCAGCAGCTCCCGACTAGCTCCATACAATGAGCAGTTCTTC.